In this sample, the clone carrying this TCR beta chain turned up a few times. As yet, its antigen is unknown. One entry per CDR3 protein, called by TCRdb with MiXCR from the reads. Of a few hundred thousand distinct CDR3 sequences listed, 15% to 20% are singletons. This entry comes from a study of T cell repertoires in cytomegalovirus infection. Study context: CMV infection plus the matching HLA type was flagged by public TCR beta signatures. General study findings and limits: Within the response measured ex vivo, HLA-C-restricted CMV-specific TCR beta clonotypes were dominant.

The receptor's source is a human donor in good health (CMV status not recorded). Some clones in this sample may be carry-over from other donors' samples. Sequenced sample: PBMCs.

The CDR3 spells CASSPGLVSYEQYF. In DNA, the CDR3 is TGTGCCAGCTCACCAGGGCTGGTATCCTACGAGCAGTACTTC. The chain employs TRBV18 and TRBJ2-7; D not resolved. Germline-derived CDR1 and CDR2 are KGHSH and LQKENI. The CDR3 covers 14 residues. V lost 2 bases and J lost 1, with 9 bases in between.